The present T cell receptor beta chain was sequenced within a study of blood T cell repertoires in COVID-19. Study background: Acute and convalescent COVID-19 specimens originated in the United States, Italy and Spain.

Germline lookup yields CDR1 GTSNPN and CDR2 SVGIG (reference sequence). The CDR3 has 16 residues. The V gene lost 0 bases and the J gene lost 6 bases, with 18 bases spanning the gap. TCRdb's table, derived via immunoSEQ multiplex PCR, lists solely in-frame clones and lacks some. The sample lists about 220,000 clones, 70% to 85% occurring once. Sequencing input: peripheral blood. The rearrangement joins TRBV30 to TRBJ2-1; D may be TRBD2 (6 bases). The receptor was derived from a man aged 50-60 years with active or convalescent COVID-19. CDR3 sequence reads: CAWSVQGRLGGNEQFF. The DNA for the CDR3 is TGTGCCTGGAGTGTACAAGGTCGTTTGGGGGGCAATGAGCAGTTCTTC.